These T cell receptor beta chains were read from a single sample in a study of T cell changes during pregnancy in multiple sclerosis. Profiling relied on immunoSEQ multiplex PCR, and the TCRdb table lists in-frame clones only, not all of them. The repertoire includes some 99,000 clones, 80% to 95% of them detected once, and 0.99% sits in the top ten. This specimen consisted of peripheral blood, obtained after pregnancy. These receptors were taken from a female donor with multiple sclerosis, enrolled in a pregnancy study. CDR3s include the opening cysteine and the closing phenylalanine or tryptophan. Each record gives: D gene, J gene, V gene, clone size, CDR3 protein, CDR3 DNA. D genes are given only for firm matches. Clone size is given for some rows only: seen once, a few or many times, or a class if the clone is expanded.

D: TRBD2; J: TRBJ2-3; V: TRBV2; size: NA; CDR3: CASIPLAGSDTQYF; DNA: TGTGCCAGCATTCCCCTAGCGGGCTCAGATACGCAGTATTTT
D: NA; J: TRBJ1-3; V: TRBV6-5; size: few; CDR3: CASSLGNTIYF; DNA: TGTGCCAGCAGCCTCGGAAACACCATATATTTT
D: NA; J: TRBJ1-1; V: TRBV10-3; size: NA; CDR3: CAIGARTEAFF; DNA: TGTGCCATCGGAGCACGCACCGAAGCTTTCTTT
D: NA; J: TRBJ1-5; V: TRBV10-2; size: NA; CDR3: CASRDNRNQPQHF; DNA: TGCGCCAGCAGGGACAACCGCAATCAGCCCCAGCATTTT
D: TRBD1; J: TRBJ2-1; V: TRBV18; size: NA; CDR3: CASSPRTGSGTALNEQFF; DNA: TGTGCCAGCTCACCACGCACGGGGTCGGGGACAGCCCTCAATGAGCAGTTCTTC
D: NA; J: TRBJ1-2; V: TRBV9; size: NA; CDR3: CASRYPGRGSYGYTF; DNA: TGTGCCAGCAGGTACCCGGGGAGGGGCTCGTATGGCTACACCTTC
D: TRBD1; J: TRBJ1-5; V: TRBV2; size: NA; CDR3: CASRGTGGQPQHF; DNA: TGTGCCAGCCGAGGGACAGGGGGACAGCCCCAGCATTTT
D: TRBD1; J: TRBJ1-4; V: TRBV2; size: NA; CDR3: CASSETKTGGNEKLFF; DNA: TGTGCCAGCAGTGAAACTAAGACAGGGGGTAATGAAAAACTGTTTTTT
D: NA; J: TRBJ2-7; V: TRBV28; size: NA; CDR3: CASSLASLFHEQYF; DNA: TGTGCCAGCAGTCTAGCGTCCCTATTTCACGAGCAGTACTTC
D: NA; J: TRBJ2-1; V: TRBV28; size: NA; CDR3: CASSVEVYNEQFF; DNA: TGTGCCAGCAGTGTTGAGGTTTACAATGAGCAGTTCTTC
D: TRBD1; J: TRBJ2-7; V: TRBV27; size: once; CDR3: CASSLLGTGSSYEQYF; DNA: TGTGCCAGCAGTTTGTTGGGGACAGGGAGCTCCTACGAGCAGTACTTC
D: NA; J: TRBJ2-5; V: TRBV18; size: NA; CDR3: CASSHRQETQYF; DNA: TGTGCCAGCTCACACAGGCAAGAGACCCAGTACTTC
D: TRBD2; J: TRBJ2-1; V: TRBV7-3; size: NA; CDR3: CASSPDWTSGGSSYNEQFF; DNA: TGTGCCAGCAGCCCCGATTGGACTAGCGGGGGGAGCTCCTACAATGAGCAGTTCTTC
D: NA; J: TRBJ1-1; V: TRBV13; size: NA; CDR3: CASLREEGSTEAFF; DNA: TGTGCCAGCCTCCGAGAGGAGGGATCCACTGAAGCTTTCTTT
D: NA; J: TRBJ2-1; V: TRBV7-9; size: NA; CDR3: CASSSRGKAGSSYNEQFF; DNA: TGTGCCAGCAGCTCCCGGGGAAAAGCCGGGAGCTCCTACAATGAGCAGTTCTTC
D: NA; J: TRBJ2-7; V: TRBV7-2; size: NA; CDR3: CASRRGTDSYEQYF; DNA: TGTGCCAGCAGGCGCGGGACGGACTCCTACGAGCAGTACTTC
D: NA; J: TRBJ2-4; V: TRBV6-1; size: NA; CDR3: CATTGKNIQYF; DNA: TGTGCCACTACGGGCAAAAACATTCAGTACTTC
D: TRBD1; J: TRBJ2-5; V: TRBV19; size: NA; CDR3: CASSIGGQGSVQETQYF; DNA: TGTGCCAGTAGTATAGGGGGACAGGGGAGTGTGCAAGAGACCCAGTACTTC
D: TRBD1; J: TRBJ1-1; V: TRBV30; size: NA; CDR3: CAWSIPWGLRGLNTEAFF; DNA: TGTGCCTGGAGCATTCCCTGGGGGCTCAGGGGGCTGAACACTGAAGCTTTCTTT
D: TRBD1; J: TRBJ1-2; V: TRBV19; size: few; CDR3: CASSIWDSSNYGYTF; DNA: TGTGCCAGTAGTATTTGGGACAGCTCTAACTATGGCTACACCTTC
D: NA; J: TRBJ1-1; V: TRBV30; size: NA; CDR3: CAWSPPPAGRTRTGTEAFF; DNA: TGTGCCTGGAGTCCACCCCCGGCAGGGCGGACTAGGACGGGCACTGAAGCTTTCTTT
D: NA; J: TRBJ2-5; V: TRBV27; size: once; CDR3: CASSPNQETQYF; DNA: TGTGCCAGCAGTCCAAACCAAGAGACCCAGTACTTC
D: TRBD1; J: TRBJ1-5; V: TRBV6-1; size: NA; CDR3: CASSSTGEGNQPQHF; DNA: TGTGCCAGCAGTAGCACAGGGGAGGGCAATCAGCCCCAGCATTTT
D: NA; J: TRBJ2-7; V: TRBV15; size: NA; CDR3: CATSRDRGRVSDEQYF; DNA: TGTGCCACCAGCAGAGATAGGGGCCGAGTGTCCGACGAGCAGTACTTC
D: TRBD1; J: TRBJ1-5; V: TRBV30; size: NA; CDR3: CAWSGRQGLNQPQHF; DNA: TGTGCCTGGAGTGGACGACAGGGACTCAATCAGCCCCAGCATTTT
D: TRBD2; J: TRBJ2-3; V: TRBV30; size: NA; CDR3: CAWSRLAGVDTQYF; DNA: TGTGCCTGGAGCCGACTAGCGGGAGTAGATACGCAGTATTTT
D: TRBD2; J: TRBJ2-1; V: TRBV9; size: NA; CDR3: CASSDPERASGSYNEQFF; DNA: TGTGCCAGCAGCGACCCAGAGAGAGCTAGCGGCTCCTACAATGAGCAGTTCTTC
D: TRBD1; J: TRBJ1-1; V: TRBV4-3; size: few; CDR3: CASSQDLQGAWTEAFF; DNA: TGCGCCAGCAGCCAAGATCTCCAGGGGGCATGGACTGAAGCTTTCTTT
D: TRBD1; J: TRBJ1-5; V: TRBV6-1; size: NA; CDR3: CASAWDRAIDQPQHF; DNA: TGTGCCAGCGCCTGGGACAGGGCCATCGATCAGCCCCAGCATTTT
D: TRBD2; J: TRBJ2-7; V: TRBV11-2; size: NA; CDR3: CASSYRDGRSYEQYF; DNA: TGTGCCAGCAGTTACCGGGACGGGAGGTCCTACGAGCAGTACTTC
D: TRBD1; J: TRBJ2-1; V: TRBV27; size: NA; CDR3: CASSLFPPGQGGGNEQFF; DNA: TGTGCCAGCAGTTTATTCCCCCCGGGACAGGGAGGAGGCAATGAGCAGTTCTTC
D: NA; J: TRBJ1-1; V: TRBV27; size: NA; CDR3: CASSLFLGGLNTEAFF; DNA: TGTGCCAGCAGTTTATTTCTTGGGGGGTTGAACACTGAAGCTTTCTTT
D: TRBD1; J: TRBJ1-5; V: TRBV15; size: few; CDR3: CATSRIDRGLQPQHF; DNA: TGTGCCACCAGCAGGATCGACAGGGGGCTGCAGCCCCAGCATTTT
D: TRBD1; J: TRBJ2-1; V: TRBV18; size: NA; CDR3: CASSLSHWDRADNEQFF; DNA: TGTGCCAGCTCACTATCCCATTGGGACAGGGCCGACAATGAGCAGTTCTTC
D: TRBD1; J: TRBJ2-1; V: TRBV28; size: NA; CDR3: CASSIDRGWIGYNEQFF; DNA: TGTGCCAGCAGTATAGACAGGGGGTGGATCGGGTACAATGAGCAGTTCTTC
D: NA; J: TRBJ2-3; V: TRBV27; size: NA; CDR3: CASTRHFSDTQYF; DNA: TGTGCCAGCACGAGACATTTCTCAGATACGCAGTATTTT
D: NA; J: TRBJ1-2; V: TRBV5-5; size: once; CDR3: CASSQATQGYTF; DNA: TGTGCCAGCAGCCAAGCCACGCAAGGCTACACCTTC
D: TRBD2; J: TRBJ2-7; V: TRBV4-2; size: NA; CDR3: CASSRRLAEAYEQYF; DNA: TGTGCCAGCAGCCGGCGCCTAGCGGAGGCCTACGAGCAGTACTTC
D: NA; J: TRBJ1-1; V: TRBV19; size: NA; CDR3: CASSLFSLGGNTEAFF; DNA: TGTGCCAGTAGTTTGTTTTCGCTGGGGGGGAACACTGAAGCTTTCTTT
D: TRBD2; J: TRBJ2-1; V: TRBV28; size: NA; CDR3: CASSLSSSGSNEQFF; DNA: TGTGCCAGCAGTTTATCCTCTAGCGGGAGCAATGAGCAGTTCTTC
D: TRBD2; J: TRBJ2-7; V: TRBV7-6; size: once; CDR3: CASSLGFRVAGASGYEQYF; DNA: TGTGCCAGCAGCTTGGGTTTTAGGGTAGCGGGAGCGTCCGGCTACGAGCAGTACTTC
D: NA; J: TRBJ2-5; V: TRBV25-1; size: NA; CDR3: CASRKTSRETQYF; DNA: TGTGCCAGCAGAAAGACTAGTCGAGAGACCCAGTACTTC
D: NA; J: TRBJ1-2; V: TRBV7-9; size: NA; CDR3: CASSLGAGLNYGYTF; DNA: TGTGCCAGCAGCTTAGGGGCAGGACTTAACTATGGCTACACCTTC
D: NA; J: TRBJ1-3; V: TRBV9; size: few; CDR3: CASSALGMTVGNTIYF; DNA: TGTGCCAGCAGCGCCCTTGGTATGACAGTCGGAAACACCATATATTTT